Given below is one T cell receptor (beta chain) in context. These data come from a study of blood T cell repertoires in COVID-19. About the research overall: The United States, Italy and Spain were the sources of the acute and convalescent COVID-19 samples. PBMCs, B-cell-depleted T cells, or T cells provided the cDNA or gDNA that made up the material.

Original processing notes: Cell counts per sample came from amplifying reference gene primers. Sequenced by immunoSEQ multiplex PCR; TCRdb stores in-frame clones only, minus some. V and J calls and clone size are copied from that table; D and trimming were computed from the DNA. Among approximately 110,000 clones listed, roughly four fifths were seen once. V lost 4 bases to trimming and J lost 2 bases; unmatched junction nucleotides: 5. The CDR3 extends over 15 amino acids. Germline CDR1 is SGDLS and CDR2 is YYNGEE. The sequencing input was peripheral blood. The sequence was obtained from a man in his 70s with acute or convalescent COVID-19. J is TRBJ2-7 and V is TRBV9, with TRBD2 matching 11 bases. The CDR3: CASSLGTSGAYEQYF. The CDR3 DNA reads TGTGCCAGCAGCCTTGGGACTAGCGGTGCCTACGAGCAGTACTTC.